Following are 18 T cell receptor beta chains from one sample sequenced in a study of T cell changes during pregnancy in multiple sclerosis. Sequencing used immunoSEQ multiplex PCR; TCRdb keeps in-frame clones, though not all of them. Found here are around 43,000 clones, 92% of them singletons; the top ten hold 0.78%. The sequencing used CD4+ T cells from peripheral blood mononuclear cells, collected before pregnancy. The receptor source for this set is a female donor with multiple sclerosis, enrolled in a pregnancy study.

The chain joins TRBV5-8 to TRBJ1-1, with 8 bases fitting TRBD1. Germline V gives CDR1 SGHTS, CDR2 YDEGEE. The junction had 9 bases not matched to a gene; V was cut back by 4 bases and J by 1 base. CDR3 length: 16 amino acids. CDR3 DNA: TGTGCCAGCAGCGAGACAGGGGTCTGGAAGAACACTGAAGCTTTCTTT. Its protein is CASSETGVWKNTEAFF. Full variable domain (outside the CDR3, taken from reference TRBV5-8 and TRBJ1-1): EAGVTQSPTHLIKTRGQQATLRCSPISGHTSVYWYQQALGLGLQFLLWYDEGEERNRGNFPPRFSGRQFPNYSSELNVNALELEDSALYLCASSETGVWKNTEAFFGQGTRLTVV.

This clone was seen a handful of times. This chain connects TRBV6-5 to TRBJ1-1; TRBD1 aligns across 8 bases. Germline CDR1 reads MNHEY; CDR2 reads SVGAGI. CDR3 length: 14 amino acids. After removal of 5 bases from V and 1 base from J, the junction contained 3 bases not matched to a gene. CDR3 DNA sequence: TGTGCCAGCAGTGACGGGACAGGGAACACTGAAGCTTTCTTT. Its protein is CASSDGTGNTEAFF.

In its sample, this clone was seen a few times. The rearrangement uses TRBV6-6 and TRBJ1-3; 10 bases map to TRBD1. The CDR3 consists of 16 residues. Germline V CDR1 and CDR2: MNHNY, SVGAGI (reference sequence). V lost 6 bases and J lost 4; bases outside the gene matches: 9. Here the CDR3 DNA reads TGTGCCAGCAGACATAGACAGGGGGCGTCAGGAAACACCATATATTTT. Translated, it gives CASRHRQGASGNTIYF.

This clone came up once. The chain carries TRBV6-5 and TRBJ1-5; the D gene is possibly TRBD1 (6 bases). Germline assignment: CDR1 MNHEY and CDR2 SVGAGI. The CDR3 has 16 residues. V was cut by 4 bases and J by 0 bases, with 13 bases left in between. DNA for the CDR3: TGTGCCAGCAGTTTCACAGGGCCGGATAGCAATCAGCCCCAGCATTTT. Protein sequence: CASSFTGPDSNQPQHF.

The CDR3 region has the DNA TGTGCCAGCAGCTTAGCGGTCCACGGACTAGCGGGGACCACAGATACGCAGTATTTT. This gives the protein CASSLAVHGLAGTTDTQYF. The chain has TRBV7-8 and TRBJ2-3; 12 positions agree with TRBD2. The trim removed 0 bases at V and 2 bases at J, leaving 9 bases unmatched. Germline assignment: CDR1 SGHVS and CDR2 FQNEAQ. CDR3 length: 19 amino acids.

Details on this clone: An end of the junction does not agree with germline; a read error may underlie this. V gene TRBV7-9 combines with J gene TRBJ2-1; TRBD1 matches at 10 bases. The CDR3 extends over 14 amino acids. Germline V gene sequence: CDR1 SEHNR, CDR2 FQNEAQ (reference sequence). CDR3 nucleotide sequence: TGTGCCAGCAGTTTAGCGGGACAGGGGTCTGAGCAGTTCTTC. This encodes CASSLAGQGSEQFF. The full variable domain, its missing parts supplied by reference TRBV7-9 and TRBJ2-1, is DTGVSQNPRHKITKRGQNVTFRCDPISEHNRLYWYRQTLGQGPEFLTYFQNEAQLEKSRLLSDRFSAERPKGSFSTLEIQRTEQGDSAMYLCASSLAGQGSEQFFGPGTRLTVL.

V usage is TRBV27 and J usage is TRBJ2-1; 7 bases match TRBD2. CDR3 length equals 15 residues. The junction had 13 bases not matched to a gene; V was cut back by 5 bases and J by 9 bases. The germline gives CDR1 MNHEY, CDR2 SMNVEV (reference sequence). The DNA of the CDR3 is TGTGCCAGCAGTCGATCCCTAAGACTAGCAGGTGAGCAGTTCTTC. Translation gives CASSRSLRLAGEQFF.

This chain joins TRBV6-5 and TRBJ2-7; TRBD2 matches 8 bases. The germline gives CDR1 MNHEY, CDR2 SVGAGI. The junction had 5 bases not matched to a gene; V was cut back by 4 bases and J by 0 bases. This CDR3 has 15 amino acids. CDR3 DNA sequence: TGTGCCAGCAGTTGGGCCGGGACTAGCTCCTACGAGCAGTACTTC. It specifies CASSWAGTSSYEQYF.

This chain connects TRBV14 to TRBJ1-2; D is undetermined. The CDR3 contains 12 residues. V lost 3 bases and J 4 bases, leaving 6 bases between the germline ends. In germline, CDR1 is SGHDN, CDR2 FVKESK. CDR3 amino acids: CASSQAAYGYTF. CDR3 nucleotide sequence: TGTGCCAGCAGCCAGGCGGCCTATGGCTACACCTTC.

V gene TRBV7-9 combines with J gene TRBJ2-3; no definite D call. V lost 5 bases and J 5 bases, leaving 11 bases between the germline ends. Germline V gene data show CDR1 as SEHNR and CDR2 as FQNEAQ (reference sequence). The CDR3 loop spans 13 amino acids. The CDR3 loop is CASSPKAEDTQYF. CDR3 DNA: TGTGCCAGCAGCCCGAAGGCGGAAGATACGCAGTATTTT.

This clone is a singleton in its sample. The V and J genes are TRBV29-1 and TRBJ2-1; TRBD2 aligns across 9 bases. The CDR3 runs 11 residues. CDR1 is SQVTM, CDR2 ANQGSEA, per germline. V dropped 4 bases and J dropped 9; count of bases not matched to a gene: 1. DNA for the CDR3: TGCAGCGTTGTTAGCGGGAGTGAGCAGTTCTTC. Translating it yields CSVVSGSEQFF.

This sequence joins TRBV28 and TRBJ2-1, with a possible D match to TRBD1 (6 bases). Germline CDR1 is MDHEN and CDR2 is SYDVKM. The CDR3 covers 16 residues. V was pared by 1 base and J by 13 bases, with 23 bases between. The CDR3 sequence is CASSLSGVQGIEFQFF. The CDR3 DNA follows: TGTGCCAGCAGTTTATCCGGGGTACAGGGCATAGAATTTCAGTTCTTC.

The chain joins TRBV18 to TRBJ1-1; TRBD1 matches at 8 bases. The CDR3 has 19 amino acids. The germline CDR1 and CDR2 sequences are KGHSH and LQKENI. The V gene end was trimmed by 3 bases and the J gene end by 3 bases; junction bases not matched to a gene: 18. The CDR3 loop is CASSPPRGRGRGMDTEAFF. The CDR3, as DNA: TGTGCCAGCTCACCCCCGAGGGGCAGGGGGCGCGGAATGGACACTGAAGCTTTCTTT.

The V call is TRBV21-1, the J call TRBJ2-4; the table names TRBD2, a call not compared with the DNA. TRBV21-1 is deemed a pseudogene. The CDR3 is 14 amino acids. The CDR3 region has the DNA TGTGCCAGCAGCAAAGTGGACCTCCGGGGCATTCAGTACTTC. Translated: CASSKVDLRGIQYF.

The rearrangement uses TRBV14 and TRBJ2-2; D may be TRBD2 (5 bases). Trimming removed 0 bases at V and 6 bases at J, with 17 bases between. Germline V gene lookup returns CDR1 SGHDN and CDR2 FVKESK. The length of the CDR3 is 17 residues. CDR3 residues: CASSQDRGWAEAGELFF. In DNA form, the CDR3 reads TGTGCCAGCAGCCAAGATCGGGGATGGGCAGAGGCCGGGGAGCTGTTTTTT. Using reference TRBV14 and TRBJ2-2 for the parts outside the CDR3, the full variable domain is EAGVTQFPSHSVIEKGQTVTLRCDPISGHDNLYWYRRVMGKEIKFLLHFVKESKQDESGMPNNRFLAERTGGTYSTLKVQPAELEDSGVYFCASSQDRGWAEAGELFFGEGSRLTVL.

This clone was recorded once. The V and J genes are TRBV10-3 and TRBJ2-5; 9 bases are a match to TRBD2. J gave up 2 bases and V 4 bases, and 5 bases lay outside the gene matches. The germline V gene encodes CDR1 ENHRY and CDR2 SYGVKD. This CDR3 has 15 amino acids. The DNA for the CDR3 is TGTGCCATCAGTGGACAGCGGGGGGTGCAAGAGACCCAGTACTTC. It codes for CAISGQRGVQETQYF.

The V call is TRBV27, the J call TRBJ2-7, with 7 bases fitting TRBD2. The CDR3 consists of 16 residues. The germline gives CDR1 MNHEY, CDR2 SMNVEV (reference sequence). The V gene end was trimmed by 5 bases and the J gene end by 2 bases; junction bases not matched to a gene: 12. The CDR3 DNA sequence: TGTGCCAGCAGTCCAGCCGGGACTACCTCTACCTACGAGCAGTACTTC. Its translation is CASSPAGTTSTYEQYF.

The chain links TRBV29-1 to TRBJ2-1; TRBD2 agrees at 14 bases. The CDR3 runs 14 residues. After removal of 5 bases from V and 10 bases from J, the junction contained 7 bases not matched to a gene. Germline loops: CDR1 SQVTM, CDR2 ANQGSEA. CDR3 DNA: TGCAGCGTTACGGGACTAGCGGGAGTTGGGGAGCAGTTCTTC. Its translation is CSVTGLAGVGEQFF.